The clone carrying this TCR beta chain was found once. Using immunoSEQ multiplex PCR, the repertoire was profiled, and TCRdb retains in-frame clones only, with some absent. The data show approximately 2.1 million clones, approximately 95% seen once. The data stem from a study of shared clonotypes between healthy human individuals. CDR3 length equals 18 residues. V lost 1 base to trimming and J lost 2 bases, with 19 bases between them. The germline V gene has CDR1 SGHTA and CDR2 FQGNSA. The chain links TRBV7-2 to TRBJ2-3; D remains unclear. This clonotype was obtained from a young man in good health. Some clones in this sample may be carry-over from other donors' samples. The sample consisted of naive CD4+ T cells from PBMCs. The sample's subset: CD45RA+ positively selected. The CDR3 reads CASSLGLSSGYSTDTQYF. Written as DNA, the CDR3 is TGTGCCAGCAGCTTAGGTTTGTCGTCGGGTTATTCCACAGATACGCAGTATTTT.